The clone carrying this TCR beta chain was seen repeatedly, ten times or more. The antigen is undetermined. The sample comes from a study of T cells in Graves' hyperthyroidism and ophthalmopathy. Overall study results and limits: Most thyroid clonotypes expanded above 0.001 appeared in blood too. Separation of ophthalmopathy from stable hyperthyroidism was achieved by a 13 V-J model.

Graves' hyperthyroidism showing no ophthalmopathy progression within 18 months was considered stable. Each 10 ml fresh peripheral blood draw supplied the PBMCs. V lost 4 bases and J 0 bases, leaving 10 bases between the germline ends. This CDR3 comprises 15 residues. Germline CDR1 is MDHEN and CDR2 is SYDVKM. The TCR beta CDR3 regions underwent amplification using RNA transcripts as the source. During a first-round RT-PCR of the TCR CDR3, the HTBI primer set was used. TCRdb passed the multiplex PCR reads through MiXCR, listing each CDR3 protein once. The table shows over 450,000 distinct CDR3 sequences, with about an eighth occurring only once.

Sequencing used blood. This receptor was obtained from a woman aged 18-29 years with Graves' hyperthyroidism. This chain joins TRBV28 and TRBJ1-5; D not certain. The DNA for the CDR3 is TGTGCCAGCAGTTCCTCATGGGCTAGCAATCAGCCCCAGCATTTT. This codes for CASSSSWASNQPQHF. The full variable domain, in which reference TRBV28 and TRBJ1-5 provide the parts outside the CDR3, is DVKVTQSSRYLVKRTGEKVFLECVQDMDHENMFWYRQDPGLGLRLIYFSYDVKMKEKGDIPEGYSVSREKKERFSLILESASTNQTSMYLCASSSSWASNQPQHFGDGTRLSIL.